This TCR beta chain was captured in a study of T cell responses to AZD1222 COVID-19 vaccine. Study-level findings and limits: Seropositive at baseline were only 5 or 6 AZD1222 recipients.

Assay used: immunoSEQ multiplex PCR; TCRdb lists only in-frame clones, some missing. Among about 75,000 clones listed, around nine tenths were seen once. Notes on this clone: Antigen specificity is unknown.

Germline CDR1 reads KGHDR; CDR2 reads SFDVKD. The CDR3 sequence is 16 residues long. The germline V and J ends were trimmed by 2 bases and 1 base, with 11 bases remaining between them. This clonotype was sampled from an adult who received the AZD1222 COVID-19 vaccine. This chain links TRBV24-1 with TRBJ2-1; a possible D gene is TRBD2 (6 bases). The sample in question was peripheral blood, obtained 28 days after the second AZD1222 dose. CDR3: CATSDSSGPSYNEQFF. The DNA of the CDR3 is TGTGCCACCAGTGATTCCAGCGGGCCATCCTACAATGAGCAGTTCTTC.